This is a list of T cell receptor beta chains from one sample in a study of identifying expanded T cells in peripheral blood. Clones were sequenced by immunoSEQ multiplex PCR, and TCRdb holds only the in-frame ones, with some missing. Of 85,000 to 100,000 clones listed, approximately 89% are singletons. The sample taken for sequencing was blood. The receptors originated from a person between 18 and 69 years old in good health. The CDR3 runs from the conserved cysteine through the conserved F or W. Each record gives: V gene, J gene, D gene, clone size, CDR3 DNA, CDR3 protein. D genes are given only for firm matches. For some rows the clone size is stated as once, few or many, or as a class when expanded; others skip it.

>TRBV2|TRBJ2-5|TRBD1|.
TGTGCCAGCTCGAGGGACAGGGGAGAGACCCAGTACTTC
CASSRDRGETQYF
>TRBV28|TRBJ2-1|.|.
TGTGCCAGCAGTTTCAGGGGTATAGCGAGGGAGGATGAGCAGTTCTTC
CASSFRGIAREDEQFF
>TRBV14|TRBJ2-1|TRBD1|.
TGTGCCAGCAGCCAAACCGGACAGGGTTGGCTCAATGAGCAGTTCTTC
CASSQTGQGWLNEQFF
>TRBV27|TRBJ1-2|.|.
TGTGCCAGCAGACCGGGACCGCTCTATGGCTACACCTTC
CASRPGPLYGYTF
>TRBV1|TRBJ2-7|.|.
TGCACCAGCAGTTCCGGGACAGGGGGCATCTACGAGCAGTACTTC
CTSSSGTGGIYEQYF
>TRBV5-1|TRBJ1-1|TRBD1|.
TGCGCCAGCAGCCCGCTGGACAGGGGGCCCCCTGAAGCTTTCTTT
CASSPLDRGPPEAFF
>TRBV5-6|TRBJ2-1|.|.
TGTGCCAGCAGCTTGTTAGAGGGTGTTGCCTACAATGAGCAGTTCTTC
CASSLLEGVAYNEQFF
>TRBV11-2|TRBJ1-1|.|.
TGTGCCAGCAGCCCCGCCTCGGGGGGGGGCACTGAAGCTTTCTTT
CASSPASGGGTEAFF
>TRBV6-5|TRBJ2-1|.|.
TGTGCCAGCAGTTGGTCCGGGACTCTCAATGAGCAGTTCTTC
CASSWSGTLNEQFF
>TRBV7-3|TRBJ1-1|TRBD1|.
TGTGCCAGCAGCCCGGGACAGGGTTTGGACACTGAAGCTTTCTTT
CASSPGQGLDTEAFF
>TRBV15|TRBJ1-2|.|.
TGTGCCACCAGCAGGCCATCCGGGGGCCGGAGCGGCTACACCTTC
CATSRPSGGRSGYTF
>TRBV5-1|TRBJ1-1|.|.
TGCGCCAGCAGCCGTGAGGCGGCCTCTGAAGCTTTCTTT
CASSREAASEAFF
>TRBV5-1|TRBJ2-2|.|.
TGCGCCAGCAGCCCCCTAGGGGCCGGGGAGCTGTTTTTT
CASSPLGAGELFF
>TRBV5-1|TRBJ2-5|TRBD2|.
TGCGCCAGCAGCTTAACTAGCGGGGGAGTGGTGGAGACCCAGTACTTC
CASSLTSGGVVETQYF
>TRBV28|TRBJ1-2|.|.
TGTGCCAGCAGTTCAGGGTTTGGCTACACCTTC
CASSSGFGYTF
>TRBV5-5|TRBJ2-5|.|once
TGTGCCAGCAGCTTCGGGCCAGAGCAAGAGACCCAGTACTTC
CASSFGPEQETQYF
>TRBV7-2|TRBJ1-1|TRBD1|few
TGTGCCAGCAGCCCAAACCAGGGGGCCAACACTGAAGCTTTCTTT
CASSPNQGANTEAFF
>TRBV7-2|TRBJ2-5|TRBD2|.
TGTGCCAGCAGCGGACTAGCGGGGGTTAAAGAGACCCAGTACTTC
CASSGLAGVKETQYF